This T cell receptor (beta chain) was sequenced for a study of breast tumors, draining lymph nodes, adjacent tissues. Samples came from axillary lymph nodes draining the breast cancer. At least ten counts were recorded for this clonotype. The CDR3 is 16 amino acids. CDR1 SGHRS and CDR2 YFSETQ come from the germline V gene. The J segment lost 3 bases and the V segment lost 0 bases, leaving 8 bases of the junction unmatched. Each CDR3 protein is one row after TCRdb ran MiXCR on the multiplex PCR reads. The sample holds some 230,000 distinct CDR3 sequences; 34% are singletons and the top ten take about 3.3%.

The specimen was axillary lymph node tissue. This receptor was identified in a female donor with breast cancer. Some clones in this sample may be carry-over from other donors' samples. The chain is built from TRBV5-1 and TRBJ1-2; 7 positions agree with TRBD1. The DNA for the CDR3 is TGCGCCAGCAGCTTGGGGGCAAGCAGGGGGGACTATGGCTACACCTTC. Amino acid sequence: CASSLGASRGDYGYTF.